This T cell receptor beta chain was identified in a study of blood T cell repertoires in COVID-19. Whole-study context: The United States, Italy and Spain supplied acute and convalescent COVID-19 samples.

Looked up from germline, CDR1 is SGDLS and CDR2 is YYNGEE. CDR3 length: 16 amino acids. Unmatched junction bases numbered 4, after V lost 4 bases and J lost 5 bases. How the authors handled the data: Amplification with reference gene primers provided the estimates of nucleated cell counts. Measured with immunoSEQ multiplex PCR; TCRdb has only the in-frame clones, and not every one. V and J calls and clone size come straight from that table; D and trimming were deduced from the DNA. The sample holds around 150,000 clones, about 86% seen once. The age range of participants was about 18 to 100 years, with residence in under 30 US areas. Assignments of participants to cohorts depended upon their own reported clinical history.

The clonotype originates from a man in his fifties who had recovered from COVID-19. V is TRBV9 and J is TRBJ2-1; 15 nucleotides align to TRBD2. Sequenced material: PBMCs or T cells enriched from blood (not recorded which). For the CDR3, the DNA is TGTGCCAGCAGCCCAGGGACTAGCGGGGGGAACAATGAGCAGTTCTTC. Translating it yields CASSPGTSGGNNEQFF.